This T cell receptor beta chain is from a study of cytomegalovirus exposure and HLA in healthy donors. Using immunoSEQ multiplex PCR, the repertoire was profiled, and TCRdb retains in-frame clones only, with some absent. The sample yields 150,000 to 200,000 clones, around 80% seen once. CDR3 length: 16 residues. Germline values: CDR1 SGHTA, CDR2 FQGNSA. V was trimmed by 5 bases and J by 0 bases, leaving 16 bases between them. The sequenced sample was PBMCs. This sequence originates from a woman aged 30 to 39 in good health and CMV-seropositive. This chain joins TRBV7-2 and TRBJ2-5, with no clear D. CDR3 sequence: CASSPNTDTNQETQYF. The CDR3 DNA follows: TGTGCCAGCAGCCCGAATACTGACACAAACCAAGAGACCCAGTACTTC. Looking up the rest from reference TRBV7-2 and TRBJ2-5 gives the full variable domain: GAGVSQSPSNKVTEKGKDVELRCDPISGHTALYWYRQSLGQGLEFLIYFQGNSAPDKSGLPSDRFSAERTGGSVSTLTIQRTQQEDSAVYLCASSPNTDTNQETQYFGPGTRLLVL.